The present T cell receptor (beta chain) was sequenced within a study of cytomegalovirus exposure and HLA in healthy donors listed by TCRdb under 2017. Regarding the research as a whole: According to an earlier analysis of several hundred of the donors, about 170 million T cells yielded 117 million unique TCR beta sequences and approximately 300 Gb of sequence data. An early release covering roughly 580 HLA-typed donors comprised approximately 290 gigabases of sequencing data and some 79 million unique TCR sequences. The genetic ancestry cluster associated with self-reported Caucasian donors included about 84% of the 398 genotyped donors. The study aimed to test whether cataloging public T cell receptors could reveal signatures of past pathogen exposure. The study used immunosequencing to profile the T cell repertoires of 666 subjects and linked those repertoires to cytomegalovirus serostatus. A separate validation cohort of roughly 130 different subjects was used in addition to the roughly 670-subject first cohort. The study combined high-throughput TCR immunosequencing, statistical association of individual TCRs with disease status, and machine learning to predict cytomegalovirus infection status. A later analysis re-examined previously published TCR beta repertoires from 610 or so donors and added high-resolution HLA genotyping to investigate patterns of TCR occurrence. Rather than using new phenotypic data, the later analysis identified candidate immune exposures from TCR beta sequences and from how often those sequences occurred across donors. An earlier analysis of 587 of the donors applied high-throughput TCR beta sequencing to assess whether each TCR beta V gene segment acted as functional or pseudogenic. Donor age, sex, ethnicity and CMV serostatus were collected together with the repertoire data. A later genetic analysis used genome-wide SNP genotypes for 398 of the 666 donors, treating that subset as a discovery cohort. All discovery cohort repertoires had been generated using a single sequencing platform. Both class I and class II loci were covered by HLA typing, at four-digit resolution. The number of typed donors differed by locus: roughly 629-640 for A, B, C, DRB1 and DQB1; 500 to 550 for DQA1; fewer than 610 for DPA1; and 450 to 480 for DPB1. A handful of DR-DQ haplotypes were handled as single units for association and clustering because linkage in the cohort was strong. Among roughly 400 genotyped donors of the cohort, an average of around 250,000 unique TCR beta nucleotide sequences was sequenced per donor, of which about 18% were non-productive.

In total, 500 to 700 healthy bone marrow donors made up the cohort. All cohort members were sampled while nominally healthy, although unrecorded immune exposures were likely present. The donor tested CMV seropositive, placing the donor among the roughly 300 seropositive members of the cohort. A peripheral blood sample was provided by each donor, and peripheral blood mononuclear cells were used for TCR beta sequencing. The Qiagen DNeasy Blood Extraction Kit was used to extract genomic DNA from the blood cell samples. Receptor libraries were prepared by the immunoSEQ multiplex PCR assay. The multiplex PCR relied on a mix of 60 forward primers for TCR Vbeta segments and 13 reverse primers for TCR Jbeta segments. The CDR3 region of rearranged TCR beta genes was amplified from genomic DNA by a multiplex PCR assay. On the Illumina HiSeq System, the amplified TCR beta libraries were sequenced as 87-base-pair reads. The original pipeline was this. Across the 666 repertoires, a later analysis counted some 80 million unique TCR beta chains, roughly 11 million of which were shared by at least two donors. A nearest-neighbor algorithm error-corrected the raw reads and collapsed the reads into unique sequences, merging closely related sequences to remove PCR and sequencing errors. Alignment of CDR3 sequences to IMGT reference sequences was used to assign V, D and J gene segments. For a sequence to be retained, a match of at least six nucleotides was required to both a V gene segment and a J gene segment. A rearrangement counted as productive if the CDR3 had no stop codons and remained in frame with V and J, and every other rearrangement counted as non-productive. CDR3 was defined by IMGT convention, running from the second conserved V-encoded cysteine to the conserved J-encoded phenylalanine. Sequences without an unambiguous match to a single V gene segment were excluded from the earlier analysis of 450 to 650 of the donors. In an earlier analysis of 587 of the donors, a V segment was called functional when productive rearrangements were above 56.7%, and segregating when the standard deviation between donors exceeded 5%. A statistical classification framework was built to diagnose cytomegalovirus status from the catalog of TCR beta chain sequences. In a later analysis, TCR nucleotide sequences were compared against IMGT/GENE-DB human TR gene sequences so that V and J genes could be assigned. In a later analysis, CDR3 sequences and most-parsimonious VDJ recombination scenarios were assigned using the TCRdist pipeline. In a later analysis, each TCR beta chain was defined by its CDR3 amino acid sequence together with its V-gene family, and reads without a unique V-gene family were excluded. In a later analysis, several hundred highly shared, low-generation-probability nucleotide sequences were removed to address suspected cross-contamination and a sequencing artifact. In a later analysis, a clonal expansion index was calculated for each public chain from normalized within-repertoire ranks of inferred template counts. In a later analysis, generation probabilities were computed using a VDJ recombination model fitted to out-of-frame rearrangements, and the results were checked against IGoR. Hypergeometric tests were used in a later analysis to score TCR-TCR, TCR-HLA and TCR-CMV co-occurrence, with a repertoire-size bias correction applied to the TCR pairs. False discovery rates were estimated in a later analysis by permuting HLA or CMV assignments 20 times. In a later analysis, co-occurring TCRs were grouped using DBSCAN, with TCRdist sequence similarity added in when clustering inside HLA-allele-positive subsets. Co-occurrence clustering excluded repertoires with fewer than 30,000 or more than 120,000 public chains, plus five with anomalous nucleotide sharing. TCRdb re-hosts the immuneACCESS table, in-frame sequences only. Its copies lack some clones; in the studies checked, an unresolved V gene accounts for under half of them, and the cause for the rest is not known. That table gives V, J and clone size, and the DNA gave D and trimming. This sample lists under 130,000 clones; roughly 69% were detected once. 3% to 4% of the sample is in the top ten clones.

A word on this clone: Its antigen specificity is not known. Base qualities are not at hand, and no much larger clone is one base apart. Different DNA sequences within this sample yield the same CDR3.

Results the study describes overall, beyond this receptor: According to a later analysis, parvovirus B19, influenza, CMV and Epstein-Barr virus appeared linked to several top co-occurrence clusters. In vitro tests confirmed that a few of the cytomegalovirus-associated TCR beta chains recognize cytomegalovirus antigens. The earlier analysis of almost 600 of the donors excluded some 15 rarely observed V segments, including chromosome 9 orphons, because counts were too low. In a later genetic analysis, a missense DCLRE1C variant was associated with V-gene and J-gene trimming of TCR beta chains, and the association was replicated in an independent cohort. Roughly uniform sequencing depth across donors was assumed in presence/absence analyses, although this assumption may not hold. Linkage disequilibrium might explain the correlated functional status among segregating V segments, but an unknown experimental factor could not be ruled out. At a false discovery rate of 0.05, a later analysis linked some 18,000 TCR beta sequences to specific HLA alleles. In this cohort, only TCR beta chains were sequenced, and detectable features were limited by the absence of alpha or paired-chain data. Most TCR sequences were seen in very few donors, while some public TCRs were found in many individuals. In a later analysis, most CMV-associated TCR beta chains were found to appear HLA-restricted, with HLA associations seemingly driven largely by CMV exposure. In a later analysis, the rate of TCR association differed among HLA loci, with DRB1 alleles having the most associated TCRs and HLA-C alleles having the fewest. In a later analysis, HLA-associated TCR beta chains were found to be more clonally expanded and to have lower generation probabilities than equally common non-associated chains. The classifier was reported to diagnose cytomegalovirus status with high specificity and sensitivity in both the original cohort and the validation cohort. A later genetic analysis reported fewer N-insertions in productive TCRs among donors in an Asian-associated ancestry cluster than the roughly 640-donor mean. A further reported finding was that TCR beta sequences accurately predicted the HLA-A and HLA-B alleles for most subjects in the first cohort. A group of highly shared sequence variants was considered likely to be a technical artifact of the sequencing pipeline. Broadly in line with IMGT annotations, most TCR beta V segments showed up in productive rearrangements about 90% or about 30% of the time in an earlier analysis of several hundred of the donors. When HLA alleles, especially DR and DQ, strongly co-occurred, TCR associations were difficult to assign to individual alleles. The authors suggested that the approach could potentially be generalized to other disease states and immunological phenotypes. In the study, 150 to 200 TCR beta chains were listed as associated with cytomegalovirus. For the cohort, immune exposure information was limited to CMV serostatus. Because HLA typing was unavailable for some donors at each locus, only the typed subset was used in association tests.

The sequence was obtained from a man aged 25 to 40 in good health and CMV-seropositive. Sequenced sample: PBMCs.

For the CDR3, the sequence is CASSLGDRVTDTQYF. The DNA is TGTGCCAGCAGCTTAGGGGACAGGGTGACAGATACGCAGTATTTT. The chain couples TRBV7-9 to TRBJ2-3, with TRBD1 matching 9 junction bases. Compared with germline, V lacks 1 base and J lacks 3 bases; bases without a gene match: 2. The germline V gene (reference sequence) gives CDR1 as SEHNR and CDR2 as FQNEAQ. From its cysteine to its phenylalanine, the CDR3 spans 15 amino acids. The retained sequence is limited to the CDR3, 45 bases, with the frame set at the first base.